A selection of T cell receptor beta chains follows, all from one sample in a study of siplizumab effects on memory and regulatory T cells. Measured with immunoSEQ multiplex PCR; TCRdb has only the in-frame clones, and not every one. The top ten clones hold about 0.32% of a sample with roughly 100,000 clones, about 93% of them seen once. The sample was CD4+ T cells sorted from blood. The receptors were sampled from a human donor in good health. CDR3s include the opening cysteine and the closing phenylalanine or tryptophan. A D gene is named only where the DNA matches it firmly. Part of the rows lack a size; the others show once, few, many or a class for expanded clones.

D	size	V	J	CDR3	DNA
.	.	TRBV27	TRBJ1-6	CASSLNSGGPLHF	TGTGCCAGCAGTTTAAACTCAGGTGGCCCCCTCCACTTT
.	.	TRBV6-1	TRBJ1-1	CASRPLDGGNTEAFF	TGTGCCAGCAGACCCCTGGACGGAGGGAACACTGAAGCTTTCTTT
.	.	TRBV11-2	TRBJ1-2	CASSTSDRYTF	TGTGCCAGCAGCACGAGTGATCGCTACACCTTC
.	.	TRBV29-1	TRBJ1-2	CSVEESGKDGYTF	TGCAGCGTTGAAGAATCAGGAAAGGATGGCTACACCTTC
TRBD1	.	TRBV30	TRBJ2-1	CAWITTGVTEQFF	TGTGCCTGGATTACGACAGGGGTCACTGAGCAGTTCTTC
.	.	TRBV2	TRBJ1-2	CASRRELMGYGYTF	TGTGCCAGCAGACGGGAATTAATGGGCTATGGCTACACCTTC
.	once	TRBV29-1	TRBJ2-7	CSAQGGNEQYF	TGCAGTGCTCAAGGGGGGAACGAGCAGTACTTC
TRBD2	.	TRBV7-8	TRBJ2-1	CASSSGLAGVNEQFF	TGTGCCAGCAGCTCCGGACTAGCGGGAGTTAATGAGCAGTTCTTC
TRBD2	.	TRBV5-1	TRBJ2-5	CASSLSPLAGGETQYF	TGCGCCAGCAGCTTGAGTCCCCTAGCGGGAGGAGAGACCCAGTACTTC
.	.	TRBV5-4	TRBJ2-7	CASSAGGTAPYEQYF	TGTGCCAGCAGCGCGGGCGGGACAGCCCCCTACGAGCAGTACTTC
.	.	TRBV25-1	TRBJ1-4	CASSESGRGNEKLFF	TGTGCCAGCAGTGAGTCGGGACGTGGGAATGAAAAACTGTTTTTT
.	.	TRBV7-5	TRBJ2-5	CARSLEGGGETQYF	TGTGCCAGAAGCTTAGAGGGTGGGGGAGAGACCCAGTACTTC
.	.	TRBV2	TRBJ1-5	CASSDLRTESNQPQHF	TGTGCCAGCAGTGATTTACGGACAGAAAGCAATCAGCCCCAGCATTTT
TRBD1	.	TRBV29-1	TRBJ1-2	CSASYDRGAQYGYTF	TGCAGCGCCTCGTATGACAGGGGGGCTCAGTATGGCTACACCTTC
TRBD1	.	TRBV19	TRBJ2-4	CASSPRDRGSAKNIQYF	TGTGCCAGTAGTCCCCGGGACAGGGGGTCGGCCAAAAACATTCAGTACTTC
.	.	TRBV7-2	TRBJ1-4	CASSSDQGEKLFF	TGTGCCAGCAGCTCAGATCAGGGGGAAAAACTGTTTTTT
.	.	TRBV6-1	TRBJ1-5	CASSERMGRYSNQPQHF	TGTGCCAGCAGTGAAAGAATGGGGCGTTATAGCAATCAGCCCCAGCATTTT
.	.	TRBV27	TRBJ1-6	CASSFRVFSPLHF	TGTGCCAGCAGTTTTAGGGTATTCTCACCCCTCCACTTT
.	.	TRBV14	TRBJ1-1	CASSQDVPGAGSEAFF	TGTGCCAGCAGCCAAGATGTTCCGGGGGCCGGCTCTGAAGCTTTCTTT
.	few	TRBV7-2	TRBJ1-1	CASSLIIRANTEAFF	TGTGCCAGCAGCTTAATCATACGGGCGAACACTGAAGCTTTCTTT
TRBD2	.	TRBV2	TRBJ2-2	CASRILAGGIGELFF	TGTGCCAGCAGGATACTTGCGGGAGGTATTGGGGAGCTGTTTTTT
TRBD1	medium-sized	TRBV11-1	TRBJ2-7	CASSLGTGVAEQYF	TGTGCCAGCAGCTTGGGGACAGGGGTCGCCGAGCAGTACTTC
TRBD2	.	TRBV9	TRBJ2-3	CASSDGGGRADTQYF	TGTGCCAGCAGCGACGGGGGCGGGAGGGCTGATACGCAGTATTTT
TRBD1	.	TRBV5-1	TRBJ1-1	CASSWQGVNTEAFF	TGCGCCAGCAGCTGGCAGGGGGTGAACACTGAAGCTTTCTTT
.	.	TRBV5-8	TRBJ1-5	CASSLLSGSNQPQHF	TGTGCCAGCAGCTTGTTATCAGGGAGCAATCAGCCCCAGCATTTT
.	few	TRBV19	TRBJ1-1	CASSVGRVFHTEAFF	TGTGCCAGTAGTGTAGGCAGGGTGTTTCACACTGAAGCTTTCTTT
.	.	TRBV9	TRBJ2-3	CASSVENGGRFTDTQYF	TGTGCCAGCAGCGTAGAGAACGGGGGGCGCTTCACAGATACGCAGTATTTT
.	.	TRBV29-1	TRBJ2-7	CSVERGSTYEQYF	TGCAGCGTTGAAAGGGGCTCCACCTACGAGCAGTACTTC
TRBD1	.	TRBV5-1	TRBJ1-1	CASSSGTGGSLPTEAFF	TGCGCCAGCAGCTCGGGGACAGGGGGCTCATTGCCCACTGAAGCTTTCTTT
.	.	TRBV19	TRBJ1-1	CASSIEENTEAFF	TGTGCCAGTAGTATAGAGGAGAACACTGAAGCTTTCTTT
TRBD1	once	TRBV2	TRBJ1-2	CASTRDRVIGYGYTF	TGTGCCAGCACCCGGGACAGGGTGATTGGATATGGCTACACCTTC
.	.	TRBV21-1	TRBJ2-2	CAIGIPNTGELFF	TGTGCCATAGGGATCCCGAACACCGGGGAGCTGTTTTTT
TRBD2	once	TRBV11-2	TRBJ2-2	CASSSWTSGRIRAGELFF	TGTGCCAGCAGCTCGTGGACTAGCGGGAGGATTAGGGCCGGGGAGCTGTTTTTT
TRBD2	.	TRBV5-4	TRBJ2-3	CASSWGLAGSTDTQYF	TGTGCCAGCAGCTGGGGGCTAGCGGGAAGCACAGATACGCAGTATTTT
.	.	TRBV21-1	TRBJ1-3	CASSIGGHYSGNTIYF	TGTGCCAGCAGCATTGGTGGACATTACTCTGGAAACACCATATATTTT
.	.	TRBV5-1	TRBJ1-5	CASSLGRDQPQHF	TGCGCCAGCAGCTTGGGACGGGATCAGCCCCAGCATTTT
.	.	TRBV28	TRBJ2-3	CASNEHTTDTQYF	TGTGCCAGCAACGAACATACCACAGATACGCAGTATTTT
.	.	TRBV6-6	TRBJ2-7	CASSLTANEQYF	TGTGCCAGCAGTTTAACGGCAAACGAGCAGTACTTC
.	.	TRBV5-1	TRBJ2-1	CASSNRQSYNEQFF	TGCGCCAGCAGCAACCGACAGTCCTACAATGAGCAGTTCTTC
TRBD2	.	TRBV11-2	TRBJ2-7	CASSLARGGSYEQYF	TGTGCCAGCAGCTTAGCTCGGGGGGGGTCCTACGAGCAGTACTTC
.	.	TRBV20-1	TRBJ1-2	CSAVRTHGYTF	TGCAGTGCTGTGAGGACCCATGGCTACACCTTC
.	.	TRBV18	TRBJ1-1	CASSLLGGTEAFF	TGTGCCAGCTCACTCTTGGGAGGCACTGAAGCTTTCTTT
.	.	TRBV5-1	TRBJ2-1	CASSVDMTSYNEQFF	TGCGCCAGCAGCGTAGACATGACCTCCTACAATGAGCAGTTCTTC
TRBD2	.	TRBV5-1	TRBJ2-7	CASGLAGANEQYF	TGCGCCAGCGGACTAGCGGGAGCCAACGAGCAGTACTTC
TRBD1	few	TRBV19	TRBJ1-2	CASSLQTGGRDGYTF	TGTGCCAGTAGTCTTCAGACAGGGGGCCGGGATGGCTACACCTTC
TRBD1	.	TRBV5-1	TRBJ1-1	CASSLTGQGGTEAFF	TGCGCCAGCAGCTTGACGGGACAGGGAGGCACTGAAGCTTTCTTT
.	.	TRBV6-5	TRBJ1-5	CASRKEDRSNQPQHF	TGTGCCAGCAGGAAGGAGGATCGCAGTAATCAGCCCCAGCATTTT
.	.	TRBV19	TRBJ2-7	CASAWAWGDVYEQYF	TGTGCCAGCGCATGGGCTTGGGGGGATGTGTACGAGCAGTACTTC
TRBD2	.	TRBV5-1	TRBJ2-7	CASSPKLAGVSEQYF	TGCGCCAGCAGCCCTAAACTAGCGGGGGTCTCCGAGCAGTACTTC
.	.	TRBV18	TRBJ2-2	CASSPRPSSNTGELFF	TGTGCCAGCTCACCACGACCCAGCTCGAACACCGGGGAGCTGTTTTTT
TRBD2	.	TRBV27	TRBJ2-2	CASWTGTSGTNTGELFF	TGTGCCAGCTGGACAGGGACTAGCGGGACGAACACCGGGGAGCTGTTTTTT
.	few	TRBV5-4	TRBJ2-2	CASSLRVDTGELFF	TGTGCCAGCAGCTTACGTGTCGACACCGGGGAGCTGTTTTTT
.	.	TRBV6-1	TRBJ1-1	CASRNRDMNTEAFF	TGTGCCAGCAGAAACAGGGACATGAACACTGAAGCTTTCTTT